This TCR beta chain was recorded in a study of cytomegalovirus exposure and HLA in healthy donors. Points from the study as a whole: The authors judged a highly shared variant cluster likely a sequencing artifact. A later analysis showed TCR association rates differing by HLA locus, peaking at DRB1 and lowest at HLA-C.

Germline V gene data show CDR1 as KGHSH and CDR2 as LQKENI. The ends lost 5 bases at V and 7 bases at J; junction bases unmatched: 10. This CDR3 has 14 amino acids. It was with 60 Vbeta and 13 Jbeta primers that the PCR ran. The assay was immunoSEQ multiplex PCR, and TCRdb's table has in-frame clones only and misses some. The clone table shows 180,000 or so clones, with the ten largest holding almost 0.75%. A note on this clone: As yet, its antigen is unknown.

J is TRBJ1-1 and V is TRBV18; 7 bases map to TRBD1. The sample taken for sequencing was PBMCs. This clonotype originated in a boy younger than 18 in good health and CMV-seronegative. The CDR3 region is CASSYGKQGFEAFF. Here the CDR3 DNA reads TGTGCCAGCTCATACGGGAAACAGGGGTTTGAAGCTTTCTTT.